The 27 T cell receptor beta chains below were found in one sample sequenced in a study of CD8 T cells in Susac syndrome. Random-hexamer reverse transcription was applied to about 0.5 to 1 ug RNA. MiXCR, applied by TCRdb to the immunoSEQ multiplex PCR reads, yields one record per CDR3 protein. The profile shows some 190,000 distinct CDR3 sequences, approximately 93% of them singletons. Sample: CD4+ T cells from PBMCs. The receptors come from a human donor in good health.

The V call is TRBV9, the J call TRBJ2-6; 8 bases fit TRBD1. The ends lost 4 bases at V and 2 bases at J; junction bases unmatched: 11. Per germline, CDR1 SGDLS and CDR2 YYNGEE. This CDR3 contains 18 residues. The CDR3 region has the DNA TGTGCCAGCAGCCTCCGGACAGGGTTCCCCCCTGGGGCCAACGTCCTGACTTTC. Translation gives CASSLRTGFPPGANVLTF.

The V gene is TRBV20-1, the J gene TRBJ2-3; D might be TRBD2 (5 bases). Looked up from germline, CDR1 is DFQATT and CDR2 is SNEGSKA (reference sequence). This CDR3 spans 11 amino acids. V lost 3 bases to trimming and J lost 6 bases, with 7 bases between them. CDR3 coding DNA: TGCAGTGCTAGGATAGCGGATACGCAGTATTTT. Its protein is CSARIADTQYF.

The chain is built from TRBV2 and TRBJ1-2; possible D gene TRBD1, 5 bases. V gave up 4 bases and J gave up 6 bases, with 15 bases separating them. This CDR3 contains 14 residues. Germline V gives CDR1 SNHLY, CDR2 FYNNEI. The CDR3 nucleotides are TGTGCCAGCAGTGTTTTTCGGGGACCAGATGGCTACACCTTC. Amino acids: CASSVFRGPDGYTF. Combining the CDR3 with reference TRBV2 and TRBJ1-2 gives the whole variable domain EPEVTQTPSHQVTQMGQEVILRCVPISNHLYFYWYRQILGQKVEFLVSFYNNEISEKSEIFDDQFSVERPDGSNFTLKIRSTKLEDSAMYFCASSVFRGPDGYTFGSGTRLTVV.

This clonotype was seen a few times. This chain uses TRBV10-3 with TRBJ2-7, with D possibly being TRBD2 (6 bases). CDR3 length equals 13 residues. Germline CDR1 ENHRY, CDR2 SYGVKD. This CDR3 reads CAVGSGPTYEQYV. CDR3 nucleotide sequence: TGTGCAGTTGGGAGCGGGCCTACCTACGAGCAGTACGTC.

The CDR3 region has the DNA TGTGCCAGCAGTTTACTGGGATCTAAAGCTTTCTTT. It yields the protein CASSLLGSKAFF. This sequence joins TRBV28 and TRBJ1-1; D gene uncertain. Per the germline V gene, CDR1 is MDHEN and CDR2 is SYDVKM. The V and J ends lost 2 bases and 9 bases respectively, with 10 bases between them. This CDR3 region has 12 residues.

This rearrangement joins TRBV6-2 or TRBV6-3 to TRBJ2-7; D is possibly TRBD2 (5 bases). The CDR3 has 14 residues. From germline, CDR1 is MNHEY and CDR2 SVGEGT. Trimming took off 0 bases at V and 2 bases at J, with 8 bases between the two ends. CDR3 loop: CASSYSEVTYEQYV. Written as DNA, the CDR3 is TGTGCCAGCAGTTACTCGGAGGTAACCTACGAGCAGTACGTC.

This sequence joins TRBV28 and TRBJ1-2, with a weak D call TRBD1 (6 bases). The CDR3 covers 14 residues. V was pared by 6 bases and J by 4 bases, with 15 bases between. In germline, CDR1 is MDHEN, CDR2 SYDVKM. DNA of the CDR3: TGTGCCAGCAGGGCCCAGGGGCCCTTCTATGGCTACACCTTC. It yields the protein CASRAQGPFYGYTF.

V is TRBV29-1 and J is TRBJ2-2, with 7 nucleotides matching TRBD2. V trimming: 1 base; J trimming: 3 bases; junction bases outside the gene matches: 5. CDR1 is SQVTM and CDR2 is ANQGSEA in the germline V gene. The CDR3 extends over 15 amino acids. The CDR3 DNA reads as TGCAGCGTTGAAGGGTGGGCGGGAGACACCGGGGAGCTGTTTTTT. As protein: CSVEGWAGDTGELFF.

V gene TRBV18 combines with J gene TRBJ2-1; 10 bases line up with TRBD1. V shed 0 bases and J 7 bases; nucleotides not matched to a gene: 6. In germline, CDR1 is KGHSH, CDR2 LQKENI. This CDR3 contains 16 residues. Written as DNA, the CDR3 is TGTGCCAGCTCACCACCGGTGGACAGGGGGGGGAATGAGCAGTTCTTC. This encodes CASSPPVDRGGNEQFF.

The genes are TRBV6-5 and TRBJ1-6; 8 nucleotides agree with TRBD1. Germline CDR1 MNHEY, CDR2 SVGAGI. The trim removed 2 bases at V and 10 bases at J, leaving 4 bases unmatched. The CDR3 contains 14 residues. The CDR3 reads CASSYRTGSSPLHF. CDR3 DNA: TGTGCCAGCAGTTACAGGACAGGGTCCTCACCCCTCCACTTT.

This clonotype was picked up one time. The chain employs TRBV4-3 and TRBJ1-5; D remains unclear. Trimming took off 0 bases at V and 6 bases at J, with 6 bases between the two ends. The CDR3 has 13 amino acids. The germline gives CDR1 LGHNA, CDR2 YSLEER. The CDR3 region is CASSQDRGQPQHF. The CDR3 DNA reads TGCGCCAGCAGCCAAGATAGAGGTCAGCCCCAGCATTTT.

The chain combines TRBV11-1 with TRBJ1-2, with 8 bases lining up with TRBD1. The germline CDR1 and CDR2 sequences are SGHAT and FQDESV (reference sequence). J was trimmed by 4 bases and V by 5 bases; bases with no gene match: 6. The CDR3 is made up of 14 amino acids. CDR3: CASSMTTGAYGYTF. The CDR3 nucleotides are TGTGCCAGCAGCATGACGACAGGGGCCTATGGCTACACCTTC.

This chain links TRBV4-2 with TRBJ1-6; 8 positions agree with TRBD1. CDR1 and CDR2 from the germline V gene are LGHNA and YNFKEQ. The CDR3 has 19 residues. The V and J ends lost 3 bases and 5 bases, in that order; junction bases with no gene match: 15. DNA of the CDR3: TGTGCCAGCAGCCAGGCCTGGGACAGGAGGCCGAAAGATAATTCACCCCTCCACTTT. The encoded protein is CASSQAWDRRPKDNSPLHF.

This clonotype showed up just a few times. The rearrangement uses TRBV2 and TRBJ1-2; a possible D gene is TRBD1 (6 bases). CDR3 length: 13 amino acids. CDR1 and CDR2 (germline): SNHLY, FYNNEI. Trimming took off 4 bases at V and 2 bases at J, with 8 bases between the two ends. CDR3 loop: CASSGTANYGYTF. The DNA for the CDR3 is TGTGCCAGCAGTGGGACAGCCAACTATGGCTACACCTTC.

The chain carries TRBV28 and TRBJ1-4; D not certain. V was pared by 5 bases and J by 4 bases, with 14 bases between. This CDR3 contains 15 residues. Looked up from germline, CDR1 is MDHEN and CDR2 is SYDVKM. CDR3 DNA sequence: TGTGCCAGCAGTCCCGAAACAGTTCGTAATGAAAAACTGTTTTTT. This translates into CASSPETVRNEKLFF.

Here the CDR3 DNA reads TGCGCCAGCAGCCGATCGTCCGGGACAGGGAGTTCACCCCTCCACTTT. Protein: CASSRSSGTGSSPLHF. The gene calls are TRBV4-3 and TRBJ1-6, with 9 nucleotides matching TRBD1. The V and J ends lost 4 bases and 9 bases, in that order; junction bases with no gene match: 10. This CDR3 has 16 amino acids. Germline assignment: CDR1 LGHNA and CDR2 YSLEER.

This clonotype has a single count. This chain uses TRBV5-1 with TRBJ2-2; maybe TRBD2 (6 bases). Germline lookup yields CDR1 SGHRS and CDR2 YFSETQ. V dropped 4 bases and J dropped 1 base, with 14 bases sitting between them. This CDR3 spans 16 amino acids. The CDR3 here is CASSHGGAQNTGELFF. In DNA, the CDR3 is TGCGCCAGCAGCCACGGAGGGGCCCAGAACACCGGGGAGCTGTTTTTT.

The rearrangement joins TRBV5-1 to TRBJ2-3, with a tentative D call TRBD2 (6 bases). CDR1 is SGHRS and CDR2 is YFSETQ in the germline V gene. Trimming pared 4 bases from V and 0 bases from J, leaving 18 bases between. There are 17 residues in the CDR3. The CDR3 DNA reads TGCGCCAGCAGCCCCCGGGGTGACGGGGGAAGCACAGATACGCAGTATTTT. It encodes CASSPRGDGGSTDTQYF.

CDR3 nucleotides: TGCAGCGTTGAAGGGACAGGGGGCTCCTACGAGCAGTACTTC. Its protein is CSVEGTGGSYEQYF. The gene calls are TRBV29-1 and TRBJ2-7; 10 positions match TRBD1. Germline V gives CDR1 SQVTM, CDR2 ANQGSEA. The CDR3 is 14 amino acids. V lost 1 base and J lost 0; bases outside the gene matches: 0.

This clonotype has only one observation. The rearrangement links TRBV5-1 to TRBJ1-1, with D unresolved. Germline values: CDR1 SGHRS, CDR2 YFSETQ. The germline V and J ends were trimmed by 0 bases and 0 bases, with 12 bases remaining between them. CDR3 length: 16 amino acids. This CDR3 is CASSLAGNGVNTEAFF. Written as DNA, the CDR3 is TGCGCCAGCAGCTTGGCGGGGAACGGGGTGAACACTGAAGCTTTCTTT.

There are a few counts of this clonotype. As DNA, the CDR3 is TGTGCCAGCAGCTTGGACGGCTACAGGGGTTACTCCGAGCAGTACTTC. It is translated as CASSLDGYRGYSEQYF. The J gene is TRBJ2-7, the V gene TRBV5-4, with 7 positions matching TRBD1. Trimming at V came to 0 bases and at J to 6 bases, leaving 12 bases not matched to a gene. The CDR3 has 16 amino acids. Germline CDR1 SGHNT, CDR2 YYREEE (reference sequence).

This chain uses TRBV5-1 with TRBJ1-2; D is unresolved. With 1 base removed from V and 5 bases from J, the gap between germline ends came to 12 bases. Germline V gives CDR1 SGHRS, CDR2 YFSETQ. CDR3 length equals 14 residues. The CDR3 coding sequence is TGCGCCAGCAGCTTGAGTCAGCCAATATATGGCTACACCTTC. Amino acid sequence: CASSLSQPIYGYTF.

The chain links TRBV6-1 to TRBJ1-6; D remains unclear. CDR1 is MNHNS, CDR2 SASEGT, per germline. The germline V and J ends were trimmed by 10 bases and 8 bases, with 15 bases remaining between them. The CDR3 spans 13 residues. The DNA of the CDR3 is TGTGCCACCCTACTTGGCGGGGATTCACCCCTCCACTTT. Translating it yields CATLLGGDSPLHF.

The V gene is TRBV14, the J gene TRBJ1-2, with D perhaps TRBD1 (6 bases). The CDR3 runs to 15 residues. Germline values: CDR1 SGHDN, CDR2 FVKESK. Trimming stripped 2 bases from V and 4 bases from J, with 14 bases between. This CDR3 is CASSQKGGPGYGYTF. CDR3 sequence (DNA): TGTGCCAGCAGCCAAAAGGGGGGACCTGGCTATGGCTACACCTTC.

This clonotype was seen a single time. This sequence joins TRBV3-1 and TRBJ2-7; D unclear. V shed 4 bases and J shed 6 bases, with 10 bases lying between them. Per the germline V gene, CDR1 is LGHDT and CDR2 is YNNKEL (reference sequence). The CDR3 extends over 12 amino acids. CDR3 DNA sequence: TGTGCCAGCAGCCTATACGCCTCCGAGCAGTACTTC. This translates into CASSLYASEQYF.

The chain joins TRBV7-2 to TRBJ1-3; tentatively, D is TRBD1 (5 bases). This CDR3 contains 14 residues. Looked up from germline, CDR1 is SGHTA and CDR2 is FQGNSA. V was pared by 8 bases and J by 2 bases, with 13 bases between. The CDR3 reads CASRPLGPGNTIYF. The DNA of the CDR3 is TGTGCCAGCCGCCCCCTGGGGCCTGGAAACACCATATATTTT.

DNA for the CDR3: TGTGCCAGCAGCCGCGGGGACGGCGGGACCCAGTACTTC. It encodes CASSRGDGGTQYF. This chain joins TRBV7-2 and TRBJ2-5; TRBD2 might be the D (6 bases). The CDR3 is 13 amino acids. Trimming took off 5 bases at V and 7 bases at J, with 14 bases between the two ends. From germline, CDR1 is SGHTA and CDR2 FQGNSA.